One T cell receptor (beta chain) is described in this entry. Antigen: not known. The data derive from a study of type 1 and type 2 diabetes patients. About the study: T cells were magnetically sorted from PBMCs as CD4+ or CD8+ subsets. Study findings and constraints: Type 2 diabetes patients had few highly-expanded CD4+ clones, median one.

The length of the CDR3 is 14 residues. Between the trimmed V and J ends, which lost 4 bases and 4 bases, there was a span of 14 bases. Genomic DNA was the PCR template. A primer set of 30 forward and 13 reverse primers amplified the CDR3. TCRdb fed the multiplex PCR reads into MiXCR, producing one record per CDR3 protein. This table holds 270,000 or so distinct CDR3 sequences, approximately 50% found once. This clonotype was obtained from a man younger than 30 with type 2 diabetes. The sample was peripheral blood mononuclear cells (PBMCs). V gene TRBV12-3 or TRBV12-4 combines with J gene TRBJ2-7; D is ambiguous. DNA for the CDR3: TGTGCCAGCAGTTACTCGACAAGTTTGTACGAGCAGTACTTC. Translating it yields CASSYSTSLYEQYF.